The T cell receptor beta chain under discussion was sequenced for a study of blood T cell repertoires in COVID-19. Overall study context: The United States, Italy and Spain provided the acute and convalescent COVID-19 samples. The analysed material was cDNA or gDNA that came from T cells, B-cell-depleted T cells, or PBMCs.

As processed by the authors: Reference gene primer amplification gave estimated nucleated cell counts. Here immunoSEQ multiplex PCR was the method, and the copy in TCRdb shows in-frame clones only, minus some. V, J and clone size derive from that table, while D and trimming were established from the DNA sequence. This sample has fewer than 350,000 clones, with 88% found just once. The CDR3 covers 15 residues. V was clipped by 1 base and J by 3 bases, with 10 bases between them. Looked up from germline, CDR1 is LGHDT and CDR2 is YNNKEL (reference sequence). Cohorts were determined from participant-reported clinical history.

Source material: PBMCs or T cells enriched from blood (not recorded which). The sequence was collected from a woman aged 25-40 years who had recovered from COVID-19. This chain uses TRBV3-1 (or the pseudogene TRBV3-2) with TRBJ1-5; D ambiguous. The CDR3 loop is CASSQASSHNQPQHF. Here the CDR3 DNA reads TGTGCCAGCAGCCAAGCTTCTAGTCACAATCAGCCCCAGCATTTT.